The present entry profiles one TCR beta chain with its context. In germline, CDR1 is MNHEY, CDR2 SMNVEV (reference sequence). The trim removed 6 bases at V and 3 bases at J, leaving 5 bases unmatched. The CDR3 length is 14 residues. Method: immunoSEQ multiplex PCR; TCRdb's copy keeps in-frame clones and lacks some. The sample holds around 180,000 clones, 94% seen once. This specimen comes from a study of T cell responses to AZD1222 COVID-19 vaccine. This chain uses TRBV27 with TRBJ1-2, with TRBD1 identical over 9 bases. The sample here was peripheral blood, taken 28 days after the second AZD1222 dose. This clonotype was sampled from an adult who received the AZD1222 COVID-19 vaccine. CDR3 DNA: TGTGCCAGCAGGAGACAGGGGGTTGACTATGGCTACACCTTC. It specifies CASRRQGVDYGYTF.